The T cell receptor beta chain under discussion was sequenced for a study of blood T cell repertoires in COVID-19. About the study: Acute-phase and convalescent COVID-19 samples originated in the United States, Italy and Spain. Sample material is recorded as cDNA or gDNA derived from T cells, B-cell-depleted T cells, or PBMCs.

V dropped 4 bases and J dropped 0 bases, with 15 bases sitting between them. The length of the CDR3 is 16 residues. The germline V gene encodes CDR1 SNHLY and CDR2 FYNNEI. As originally analysed: For nucleated cells, counts were estimated from reference gene primer amplification. Measured with immunoSEQ multiplex PCR; TCRdb has only the in-frame clones, and not every one. Clonal size and the V and J genes are those of that table, whereas D and trimming came from the DNA. This table holds about 74,000 clones, around 76% found once. The genes are TRBV2 and TRBJ1-1, with D possibly being TRBD1 (5 bases). Sequenced material: peripheral blood. The sequence was collected from a man between 65 and 80 years old with active or convalescent COVID-19. The CDR3 here is CASSVRATLMNTEAFF. CDR3 DNA: TGTGCCAGCAGTGTCAGGGCCACCCTAATGAACACTGAAGCTTTCTTT.